This TCR beta chain was sequenced in a study of CD8 T cells in Susac syndrome. Study as a whole: When blood was drawn, patients with Susac syndrome were on intravenous immunoglobulin alone, on corticosteroids, or therapy-naive. Study results and caveats: CD8+ clonal expansion in Susac was maximal in TEMRA cells and in active patients.

With 1 base removed from V and 5 bases from J, the gap between germline ends came to 9 bases. The CDR3 loop spans 13 amino acids. Germline assignment: CDR1 SGHAT and CDR2 FQNNGV. RNA was extracted with the RNeasy kit, and a quantity of roughly 0.5 to 1 ug was reverse transcribed using random hexamers. MiXCR, run by TCRdb on the immunoSEQ multiplex PCR reads, gives a single entry per CDR3 protein. Of some 200,000 distinct CDR3 sequences listed, approximately 95% are singletons. A remark on this clonotype: Its antigen is not identified.

Input material: CD8+ T cells from PBMCs. The source of this sequence is a human donor with Susac syndrome. The chain is built from TRBV11-2 and TRBJ2-7; D ambiguous. The CDR3 nucleotides are TGTGCCAGCAGCTTAGTCGGACCAGACGAGCAGTACTTC. It is translated as CASSLVGPDEQYF.